This entry is about one T cell receptor (beta chain). What it binds is not known. J gave up 4 bases and V 0 bases, and 6 bases lay outside the gene matches. This CDR3 is built from 16 residues. Germline assignment: CDR1 SGHVS and CDR2 FNYEAQ. Everyone who donated was a healthy bone marrow donor. The data belong to a study of cytomegalovirus exposure and HLA in healthy donors. The PCR employed 60 Vbeta primers together with 13 Jbeta primers. This table comes from immunoSEQ multiplex PCR, and its TCRdb copy is limited to in-frame clones, with some not included. The sample consists of roughly 160,000 clones, around 84% of them appearing once. General study points: Later genetic work tied a missense DCLRE1C variant to beta-chain V and J trimming.

This chain connects TRBV7-6 to TRBJ2-3; 8 bases align to TRBD1. This TCR came from a boy younger than 10 in good health and CMV-seronegative. Sequencing was performed on PBMCs. In DNA form, the CDR3 reads TGTGCCAGCAGCTTAGCGGACAGGGTAGGGTCAGATACGCAGTATTTT. The encoded protein is CASSLADRVGSDTQYF.